This TCR beta chain appears in the sequencing data of a study of identical twins. TCRdb fed the 5' RACE reads into MiXCR, producing one record per CDR3 protein. The profile shows under 900,000 distinct CDR3 sequences, roughly 20% of them singletons. This clonotype was seen only a few times. No antigen is known for it. Findings and limits, study-wide: Memory repertoires showed no such pattern, whereas abundant cord blood beta clonotypes carried fewer insertions.

The CDR3 contains 16 residues. With 4 bases clipped from V and 4 bases from J, the junction kept 7 bases outside the gene matches. Germline CDR1 is MGHDK and CDR2 is SYGVNS. These same records also appear under a second study, on T cells expressing NK-cell markers. That study adds: The authors sequenced eight donors, of whom seven were HCMV-seropositive and one was seronegative. The leading position in the CD3+CD56-NKG2C+ fraction of a handful of donors also went to these clonotypes.

The receptor comes from a young woman in good health. The rearrangement uses TRBV25-1 and TRBJ1-3; 10 bases fit TRBD1. Sequences were obtained from PBMCs. DNA for the CDR3: TGTGCCAGCAGTGCCCCCGGGACAGGGGTAGGAAACACCATATATTTT. It specifies CASSAPGTGVGNTIYF.